Listed below are T cell receptor beta chains from one sample, sequenced in a study of blood T cell repertoires in COVID-19. Clones were read by immunoSEQ multiplex PCR, and TCRdb kept only the in-frame ones, dropping some. The table records 100,000 to 150,000 clones, 88% of them present only once. The sequenced sample consisted of peripheral blood. The receptors derive from a man aged 45-65 years with acute or convalescent COVID-19. Each CDR3 is given with its conserved first and last residue. D genes are given only for firm matches. The size field is filled for only some rows; it gives once, few, many or a size class.

D gene	clone size	V gene	J gene	CDR3 protein	CDR3 DNA
TRBD1	NA	TRBV19	TRBJ1-5	CASSISGTVLWEPQHF	TGTGCCAGTAGTATATCGGGGACAGTTTTATGGGAGCCCCAGCATTTT
NA	once	TRBV20-1	TRBJ2-5	CSASSGPQETQYF	TGCAGTGCTAGTTCAGGGCCCCAAGAGACCCAGTACTTC
NA	NA	TRBV11-2	TRBJ1-1	CASSAIKRGRGSSTEAFF	TGTGCCAGCAGCGCTATCAAAAGGGGCAGGGGATCTAGCACTGAAGCTTTCTTT
TRBD1	few	TRBV27	TRBJ1-6	CASSSPGQGPNSPLHF	TGTGCCAGCAGTTCACCCGGACAGGGCCCCAATTCACCCCTCCACTTT
TRBD1	NA	TRBV2	TRBJ1-1	CASSVTPSYGTGFGTEAFF	TGTGCCAGCAGTGTCACCCCCTCTTACGGGACAGGGTTTGGCACTGAAGCTTTCTTT
NA	few	TRBV6-5	TRBJ2-7	CASSYSQGNEQYF	TGTGCCAGCAGTTACTCCCAGGGAAACGAGCAGTACTTC
NA	NA	TRBV7-9	TRBJ1-5	CASSSWGGPNQPQHF	TGTGCCAGCAGCTCCTGGGGGGGCCCTAATCAGCCCCAGCATTTT
NA	NA	TRBV29-1	TRBJ2-7	CSVCNSTYEQYF	TGCAGCGTATGCAACAGTACCTACGAGCAGTACTTC
NA	NA	TRBV6-5	TRBJ1-5	CASSYNENQPQHF	TGTGCCAGCAGTTACAATGAGAATCAGCCCCAGCATTTT
NA	NA	TRBV20-1	TRBJ2-7	CSASELANYEQYF	TGCAGTGCTAGTGAGCTAGCGAATTACGAGCAGTACTTC
TRBD1	NA	TRBV3-1/TRBV3-2	TRBJ1-1	CASSQNTGANTEAFF	TGTGCCAGCAGCCAAAATACAGGGGCGAACACTGAAGCTTTCTTT
NA	NA	TRBV5-4	TRBJ2-3	CASSLGTGGSTDTQYF	TGTGCCAGCAGCTTGGGGACTGGGGGGAGCACAGATACGCAGTATTTT
TRBD1	NA	TRBV7-2	TRBJ2-6	CASSPDRAGANVLTF	TGTGCCAGCAGCCCGGACAGGGCTGGGGCCAACGTCCTGACTTTC
NA	NA	TRBV30	TRBJ1-6	CAWGRFYNSPLHF	TGTGCCTGGGGACGGTTTTATAATTCACCCCTCCACTTT
TRBD1	NA	TRBV3-1/TRBV3-2	TRBJ1-2	CASSQAGQGGYGYTF	TGTGCCAGCAGCCAAGCAGGACAGGGGGGCTATGGCTACACCTTC
NA	NA	TRBV30	TRBJ2-2	CAWSIPLGELFF	TGTGCCTGGAGTATCCCCTTGGGGGAGCTGTTTTTT
TRBD2	NA	TRBV15	TRBJ2-3	CATSSSGRAVATDTQYF	TGTGCCACCAGCAGTAGCGGGAGGGCCGTGGCCACAGATACGCAGTATTTT
TRBD1	NA	TRBV5-1	TRBJ1-1	CASSSGQGNTEAFF	TGCGCCAGCAGCTCTGGACAGGGAAACACTGAAGCTTTCTTT
TRBD1	NA	TRBV28	TRBJ1-2	CASSLAGGVYGYTF	TGTGCCAGCAGTTTAGCAGGGGGCGTGTATGGCTACACCTTC
NA	once	TRBV9	TRBJ2-5	CASRGVGKETQYF	TGTGCCAGTCGCGGGGTAGGGAAGGAGACCCAGTACTTC
NA	NA	TRBV29-1	TRBJ1-5	CSVGEGDQPQHF	TGCAGCGTTGGTGAGGGTGATCAGCCCCAGCATTTT
NA	once	TRBV5-1	TRBJ2-4	CASSLVLAGAKNIQYF	TGCGCCAGCAGCTTGGTCCTAGCTGGGGCCAAAAACATTCAGTACTTC
TRBD1	NA	TRBV6-5	TRBJ1-2	CASSYRGPIYGYTF	TGTGCCAGCAGTTACAGGGGGCCAATCTATGGCTACACCTTC
NA	NA	TRBV6-5	TRBJ2-5	CASSSGISGGTQYF	TGTGCCAGCAGTTCCGGGATCAGCGGCGGGACCCAGTACTTC
NA	NA	TRBV6-1	TRBJ1-4	CASSELSLATNEKLFF	TGTGCCAGCAGTGAACTATCCCTTGCAACTAATGAAAAACTGTTTTTT
TRBD1	NA	TRBV6-5	TRBJ2-3	CASSVGTGDQGAQYF	TGTGCCAGCAGCGTAGGGACAGGGGACCAGGGGGCGCAGTATTTT
NA	NA	TRBV3-1/TRBV3-2	TRBJ1-4	CASSQRGSNEKLFF	TGTGCCAGCAGCCAGAGGGGGTCCAATGAAAAACTGTTTTTT
NA	NA	TRBV15	TRBJ1-1	CATSGQGNTEAFF	TGTGCCACCAGCGGGCAGGGTAACACTGAAGCTTTCTTT
NA	NA	TRBV5-1	TRBJ1-1	CASSLNTGKTEAFF	TGCGCCAGCAGCCTTAATACAGGGAAAACTGAAGCTTTCTTT
NA	NA	TRBV5-1	TRBJ2-7	CASSLQGKSYEQYF	TGCGCCAGCAGCTTGCAGGGTAAATCCTACGAGCAGTACTTC
NA	NA	TRBV19	TRBJ1-2	CASSMGRVGGYGYTF	TGTGCCAGTAGTATGGGCAGGGTCGGTGGCTATGGCTACACCTTC
NA	NA	TRBV6-5	TRBJ1-5	CATRHGSSNQPQHF	TGTGCCACCAGACATGGGAGTAGCAATCAGCCCCAGCATTTT